This T cell receptor (beta chain) was identified in a study of T cells in Graves' hyperthyroidism and ophthalmopathy. Amplification of TCR beta CDR3 regions was performed using RNA transcripts as template. An initial round of RT-PCR targeting the TCR CDR3 relied on the HTBI primer set. TCRdb processed the multiplex PCR reads anew with MiXCR; each CDR3 protein has one entry. This table holds hundreds of thousands of distinct CDR3 sequences, about half found once. Trimming pared 0 bases from V and 2 bases from J, leaving 6 bases between. This CDR3 contains 14 residues. Germline loops: CDR1 SGHDN, CDR2 FVKESK. In patients aged 18 to 65, hyperthyroidism was newly diagnosed, with duration under 2 months. It was uncontrolled infection, other autoimmune disease, pregnancy or lactation that excluded patients.

The gene calls are TRBV14 and TRBJ2-3; a possible D gene is TRBD1 (5 bases). The clonotype comes from a woman between 18 and 30 years old with Graves' hyperthyroidism. Specimen: peripheral blood or thyroid tissue (not recorded which). Here the CDR3 DNA reads TGTGCCAGCAGCCAAGAGACAGACACAGATACGCAGTATTTT. Its protein is CASSQETDTDTQYF.